This T cell receptor beta chain was obtained from a study of blood T cell repertoires in COVID-19. Data came from immunoSEQ multiplex PCR; TCRdb stores just in-frame clones and leaves some out. The data show around 250,000 clones, with around 86% seen just once and 3.5% to 4% held by the top ten. This CDR3 is built from 13 residues. V lost 2 bases, J lost 2 bases, and 0 bases stayed unmatched. Germline CDR1 and CDR2: SGDLS and YYNGEE. The receptor's source is a man between 18 and 29 years old with active or convalescent COVID-19. This chain joins TRBV9 and TRBJ1-2; 7 bases agree with TRBD1. Sequencing was carried out using peripheral blood. The CDR3 here is CASSVGQNYGYTF. CDR3 DNA sequence: TGTGCCAGCAGCGTGGGACAGAACTATGGCTACACCTTC.